A selection of T cell receptor beta chains follows, all from one sample in a study of blood T cells in healthy people across ages. In TCRdb, the 5' RACE reads were re-called with MiXCR into one record per CDR3 protein. The repertoire holds about 970,000 distinct CDR3 sequences, with about 51% as singletons. Input material: blood. The receptors derive from a woman aged 55-69 years in good health. Each CDR3 is given with its conserved first and last residue. Each record gives: V gene, clone size, D gene, J gene, CDR3 DNA, CDR3 protein. The D gene is left open where the match is weak. Part of the rows lack a size; the others show once, few, many or a class for expanded clones.

V: TRBV27
size: few
D: -
J: TRBJ1-1
DNA: TGTGCCAGCAGTCCCGGACGGTACACTGAAGCTTTCTTT
CDR3: CASSPGRYTEAFF

V: TRBV7-2
size: -
D: TRBD2
J: TRBJ2-3
DNA: TGTGCCAGCAGCTTAGTCAGCATAGCGGGAGGGCCGAATACGCAGTATTTT
CDR3: CASSLVSIAGGPNTQYF

V: TRBV7-3
size: -
D: -
J: TRBJ2-5
DNA: TGTGCCAGCGCTTTGGATAGCGGGACAGGGGAGACCCAGTACTTC
CDR3: CASALDSGTGETQYF

V: TRBV3-1
size: -
D: -
J: TRBJ2-3
DNA: TGCGCCAGCAGCCTCGGCGGGGCGGGAAGCACAGATACGCAGTATTTT
CDR3: CASSLGGAGSTDTQYF

V: TRBV28
size: few
D: TRBD1
J: TRBJ2-7
DNA: TGTGCCAGCAGCCCTAGGGGGCCCCAGATAGAGCAGTACTTC
CDR3: CASSPRGPQIEQYF

V: TRBV4-3
size: -
D: -
J: TRBJ2-1
DNA: TGCGCCAGCGGGAGGGGGATTAATTCCTACAATGAGCAGTTCTTC
CDR3: CASGRGINSYNEQFF

V: TRBV25-1
size: -
D: -
J: TRBJ2-3
DNA: TGTGCCAGCAGTGAATATGCAGTCCGAGATACGCAGTATTTT
CDR3: CASSEYAVRDTQYF

V: TRBV20-1
size: few
D: -
J: TRBJ2-7
DNA: TGCAGTGCTTCGACAACCTCCTACGAGCAGTACTTC
CDR3: CSASTTSYEQYF

V: TRBV29-1
size: few
D: TRBD2
J: TRBJ2-1
DNA: TGCAGCGTTTCCCCTAGCGGGATTGGCAATGAGCAGTTCTTC
CDR3: CSVSPSGIGNEQFF

V: TRBV20-1
size: -
D: TRBD2
J: TRBJ2-1
DNA: TGCAGTGCCCGGGACTATGTGGGTGAGCAGTTCTTC
CDR3: CSARDYVGEQFF

V: TRBV28
size: -
D: TRBD2
J: TRBJ2-7
DNA: TGTGCCAGCATTCGACTAGCGGGAGGGGACTACGAGCAGTACTTC
CDR3: CASIRLAGGDYEQYF

V: TRBV7-2
size: few
D: TRBD2
J: TRBJ2-3
DNA: TGTGCCAGCACCATACCGGGGGGTCCTACGCAGTATTTT
CDR3: CASTIPGGPTQYF

V: TRBV20-1
size: -
D: -
J: TRBJ2-2
DNA: TGCAGTGCTAGGGCTAGCCCCGGGGAGCTGTTTTTT
CDR3: CSARASPGELFF

V: TRBV24-1
size: -
D: -
J: TRBJ2-5
DNA: TGTGCCACCAGTGCCACAGGGTACCAAGAGACCCAGTACTTC
CDR3: CATSATGYQETQYF